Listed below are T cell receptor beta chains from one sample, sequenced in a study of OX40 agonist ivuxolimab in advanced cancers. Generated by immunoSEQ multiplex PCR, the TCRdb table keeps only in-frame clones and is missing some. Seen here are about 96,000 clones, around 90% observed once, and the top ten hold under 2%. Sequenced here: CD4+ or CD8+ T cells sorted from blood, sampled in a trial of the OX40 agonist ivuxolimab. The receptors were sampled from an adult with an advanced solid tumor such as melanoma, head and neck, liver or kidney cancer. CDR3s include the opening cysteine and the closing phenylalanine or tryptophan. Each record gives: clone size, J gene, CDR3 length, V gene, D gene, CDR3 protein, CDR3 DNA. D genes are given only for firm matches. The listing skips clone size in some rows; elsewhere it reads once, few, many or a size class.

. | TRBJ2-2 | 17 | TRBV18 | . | CAITPDMKGVIDGELFF | TGTGCCATCACCCCTGATATGAAGGGTGTGATAGACGGGGAGCTGTTTTTT
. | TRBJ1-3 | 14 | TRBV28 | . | CASSLTSSGNTIYF | TGTGCCAGCAGCCTAACTAGCTCTGGAAACACCATATATTTT
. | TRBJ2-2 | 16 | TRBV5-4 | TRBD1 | CASSFGQGVRAGELFF | TGTGCCAGCAGCTTTGGACAGGGGGTGAGGGCCGGGGAGCTGTTTTTT
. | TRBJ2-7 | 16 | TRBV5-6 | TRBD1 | CASSLEPGQGVYEQYF | TGTGCCAGCAGCTTGGAACCGGGACAGGGGGTCTACGAGCAGTACTTC
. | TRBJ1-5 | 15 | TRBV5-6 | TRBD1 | CASSFAGGHYEPQHF | TGTGCCAGCAGCTTCGCAGGGGGGCACTACGAGCCCCAGCATTTT
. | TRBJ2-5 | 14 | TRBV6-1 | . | CASRAFTGMETQYF | TGTGCCAGCAGGGCCTTTACAGGGATGGAGACCCAGTACTTC
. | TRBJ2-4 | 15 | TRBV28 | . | CASSPRDSRENIQYF | TGTGCCAGCAGTCCAAGGGACTCTCGGGAAAACATTCAGTACTTC
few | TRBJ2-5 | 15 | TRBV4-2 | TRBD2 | CASSQGTSFRETQYF | TGTGCCAGCAGCCAAGGGACTAGTTTTAGGGAGACCCAGTACTTC
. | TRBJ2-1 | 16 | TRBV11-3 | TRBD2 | CASSSGLAGAYNEQFF | TGTGCCAGCAGCTCCGGACTAGCGGGAGCGTACAATGAGCAGTTCTTC
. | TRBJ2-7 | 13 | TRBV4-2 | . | CASSQAHSYEQYF | TGTGCCAGCAGCCAAGCTCACTCCTACGAGCAGTACTTC